Presented here are 8 T cell receptor beta chains from one specimen sequenced in a study of shared clonotypes between healthy human individuals. The data were produced by immunoSEQ multiplex PCR, yet TCRdb's version contains in-frame clones alone and is incomplete. Among 110,000 or so clones listed, around two thirds were seen once. What was sequenced was memory CD8+ T cells sorted from blood. Regarding subset: CD45RO+ cells pooled with CCR7-negative TemRA cells. The receptors were sampled from a woman in her 30s in good health.

This clone has a handful of counts. V is TRBV23-1 and J is TRBJ2-3, with D perhaps TRBD2 (6 bases). Being an ORF, TRBV23-1 has a function that is uncertain. Trimming took off 3 bases at V and 9 bases at J, with 10 bases between the two ends. The CDR3 totals 12 residues. CDR3: CASSQRDLTQYF. Here the CDR3 DNA reads TGCGCCAGCAGTCAGCGGGACCTAACGCAGTATTTT.

Concerning this clone itself: With a far larger clone one base away, a read error is the likely cause. CDR3 DNA: TGTGCCAGCAGTGGAGCGGGGAGCGACGGGAGGGATACGCAGTATTTT. Its protein is CASSGAGSDGRDTQYF. The J gene is TRBJ2-3, the V gene TRBV25-1; 7 nucleotides align to TRBD2. The CDR3 runs to 16 residues. Trimming cost V 4 bases and J 6 bases; bases outside gene matches: 13. The V gene's germline CDR1 is MGHDK and CDR2 SYGVNS.

The chain has TRBV7-6 and TRBJ1-2, with D possibly being TRBD1 (6 bases). The CDR3 totals 17 residues. Germline CDR1 is SGHVS and CDR2 is FNYEAQ. The germline V and J ends were trimmed by 1 base and 8 bases, with 23 bases remaining between them. The CDR3 nucleotides are TGTGCCAGCAGCTTAGGGGTGCGACAGGAAGGTAAAGGAGGCTACACCTTC. It translates to CASSLGVRQEGKGGYTF.

This clone was found many times. The CDR3 coding sequence is TGTGCCAGCAGCGTCATGGACAGATCCTACGAGCAGTACTTC. Amino acid sequence: CASSVMDRSYEQYF. The J gene is TRBJ2-7, the V gene TRBV6-1, with D possibly matching TRBD1 (6 bases). The CDR3 spans 14 residues. Germline V gene sequence: CDR1 MNHNS, CDR2 SASEGT. Trimming removed 6 bases from V and 1 base from J, with 13 bases in between.

As for this clone: The sample contains more than one DNA sequence encoding this CDR3. The chain has TRBV28 and TRBJ2-3, with D unresolved. V was shortened by 5 bases and J by 4 bases, with 10 bases between the two germline ends. CDR3 length equals 13 residues. Germline-derived CDR1 and CDR2 are MDHEN and SYDVKM. In nucleotides, the CDR3 is TGTGCCAGCAGTCTCTGGGTGGCAGATACGCAGTATTTT. It codes for CASSLWVADTQYF. Filled out from reference TRBV28 and TRBJ2-3, the complete variable domain reads DVKVTQSSRYLVKRTGEKVFLECVQDMDHENMFWYRQDPGLGLRLIYFSYDVKMKEKGDIPEGYSVSREKKERFSLILESASTNQTSMYLCASSLWVADTQYFGPGTRLTVL.

This clone was detected only a few times. The chain recombines TRBV6-6 with TRBJ2-3, with 11 bases that match TRBD2. Germline lookup yields CDR1 MNHNY and CDR2 SVGAGI (reference sequence). There are 15 residues in the CDR3. V shed 5 bases, J shed 2 bases, and the junction held 3 bases outside the gene matches. The CDR3 protein is CASSLLAGDTDTQYF. The CDR3 DNA sequence: TGTGCCAGCAGTCTACTAGCGGGAGACACAGATACGCAGTATTTT.

V is TRBV28 and J is TRBJ1-1; maybe TRBD1 (5 bases). The CDR3 consists of 11 residues. Per germline, CDR1 MDHEN and CDR2 SYDVKM. Trimming took off 6 bases at V and 8 bases at J, with 10 bases between the two ends. This CDR3 is CASSPDREAFF. CDR3 sequence (DNA): TGTGCCAGCAGCCCCGACAGAGAAGCTTTCTTT.

This rearrangement joins TRBV7-7 to TRBJ2-1; 8 bases map to TRBD2. Germline CDR1 and CDR2: SSHAT and FNYEAQ (reference sequence). Trimming took 5 bases from V and 6 from J; bases not matched to a gene: 12. This CDR3 comprises 16 residues. CDR3 residues: CASSQDFTSGSNEQFF. The CDR3 nucleotides are TGTGCCAGCAGCCAAGATTTTACTAGCGGCAGCAATGAGCAGTTCTTC. The full variable domain, in which reference TRBV7-7 and TRBJ2-1 provide the parts outside the CDR3, is GAGVSQSPRYKVTKRGQDVTLRCDPISSHATLYWYQQALGQGPEFLTYFNYEAQPDKSGLPSDRFSAERPEGSISTLTIQRTEQRDSAMYRCASSQDFTSGSNEQFFGPGTRLTVL.